The sequence of this T cell receptor (beta chain) was determined in a study of T cell changes during pregnancy in multiple sclerosis. Germline V lookup: CDR1 MGHRA, CDR2 YSYEKL. The CDR3 covers 14 residues. The trim removed 7 bases at V and 6 bases at J, leaving 12 bases unmatched. Some clones are missing from TCRdb's copy, which holds only in-frame ones; the method was immunoSEQ multiplex PCR. Of some 80,000 clones listed, about 95% are singletons. This clonotype was obtained from a female donor with multiple sclerosis, enrolled in a pregnancy study. The chain is built from TRBV4-1 and TRBJ2-7; TRBD2 agrees at 7 bases. The sample in question was peripheral blood, obtained in the second trimester of pregnancy. The CDR3 spells CASKLAPLSTEQYF. The CDR3 nucleotides are TGCGCCAGCAAACTAGCGCCCTTATCCACCGAGCAGTACTTC.